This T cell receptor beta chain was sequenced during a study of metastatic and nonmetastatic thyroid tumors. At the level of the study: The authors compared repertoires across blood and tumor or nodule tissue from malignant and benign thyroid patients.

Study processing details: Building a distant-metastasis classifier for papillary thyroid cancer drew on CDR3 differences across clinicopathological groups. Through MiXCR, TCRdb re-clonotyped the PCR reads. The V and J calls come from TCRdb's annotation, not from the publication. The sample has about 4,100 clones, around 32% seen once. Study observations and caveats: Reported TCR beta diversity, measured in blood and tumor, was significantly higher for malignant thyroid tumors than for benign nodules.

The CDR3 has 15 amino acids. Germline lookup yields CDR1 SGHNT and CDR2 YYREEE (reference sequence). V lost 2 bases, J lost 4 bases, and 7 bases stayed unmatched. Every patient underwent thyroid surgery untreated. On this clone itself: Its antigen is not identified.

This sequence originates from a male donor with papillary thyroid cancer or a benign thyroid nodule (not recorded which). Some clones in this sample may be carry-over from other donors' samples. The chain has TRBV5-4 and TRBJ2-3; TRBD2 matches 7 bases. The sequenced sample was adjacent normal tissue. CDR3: CASSFFGGRADTQYF. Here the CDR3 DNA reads TGTGCCAGCAGCTTTTTCGGGGGGAGGGCAGATACGCAGTATTTT.